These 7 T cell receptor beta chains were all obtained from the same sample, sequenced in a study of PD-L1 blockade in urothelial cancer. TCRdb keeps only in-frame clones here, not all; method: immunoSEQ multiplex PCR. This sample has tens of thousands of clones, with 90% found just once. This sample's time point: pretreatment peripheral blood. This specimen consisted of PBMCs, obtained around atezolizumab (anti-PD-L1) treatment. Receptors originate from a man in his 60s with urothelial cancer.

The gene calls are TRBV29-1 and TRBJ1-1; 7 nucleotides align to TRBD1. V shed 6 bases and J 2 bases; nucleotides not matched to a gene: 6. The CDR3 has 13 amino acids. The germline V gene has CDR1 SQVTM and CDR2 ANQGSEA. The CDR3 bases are TGCAGCGTCACACAGGGGCATAACACTGAAGCTTTCTTT. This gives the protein CSVTQGHNTEAFF.

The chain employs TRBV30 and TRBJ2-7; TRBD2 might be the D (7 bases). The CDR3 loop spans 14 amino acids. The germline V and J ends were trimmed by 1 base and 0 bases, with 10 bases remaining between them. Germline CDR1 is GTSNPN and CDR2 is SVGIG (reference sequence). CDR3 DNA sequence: TGTGCCTGGAGTGGGGGGGGGCCCTCCTACGAGCAGTACTTC. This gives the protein CAWSGGGPSYEQYF.

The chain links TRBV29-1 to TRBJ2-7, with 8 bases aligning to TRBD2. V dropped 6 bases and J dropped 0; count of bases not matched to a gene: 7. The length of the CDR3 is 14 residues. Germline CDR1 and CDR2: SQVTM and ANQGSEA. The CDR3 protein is CSVGTGTSSYEQYF. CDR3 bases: TGCAGCGTCGGGACCGGGACTAGCTCCTACGAGCAGTACTTC.

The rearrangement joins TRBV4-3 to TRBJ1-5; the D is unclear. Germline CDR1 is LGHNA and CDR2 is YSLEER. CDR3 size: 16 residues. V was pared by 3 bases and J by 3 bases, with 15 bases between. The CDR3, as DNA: TGCGCCAGCAGCCAGGGCCCGGCCCAGTTCAATCAGCCCCAGCATTTT. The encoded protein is CASSQGPAQFNQPQHF.

The CDR3 DNA reads as TGTGCCAGCAGCGCGGGACAGATGAACACTGAAGCTTTCTTT. Translation gives CASSAGQMNTEAFF. The V gene is TRBV2, the J gene TRBJ1-1, with 7 nucleotides matching TRBD1. This CDR3 comprises 14 residues. Germline CDR1 is SNHLY and CDR2 is FYNNEI. J lost 0 bases, V lost 6 bases, and 4 bases had no gene match.

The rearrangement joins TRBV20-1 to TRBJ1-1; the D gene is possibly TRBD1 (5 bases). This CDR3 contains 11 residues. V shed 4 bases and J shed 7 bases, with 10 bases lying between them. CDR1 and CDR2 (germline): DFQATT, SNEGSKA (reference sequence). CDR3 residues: CSATPGDEAFF. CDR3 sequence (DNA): TGCAGTGCTACCCCGGGGGATGAAGCTTTCTTT.

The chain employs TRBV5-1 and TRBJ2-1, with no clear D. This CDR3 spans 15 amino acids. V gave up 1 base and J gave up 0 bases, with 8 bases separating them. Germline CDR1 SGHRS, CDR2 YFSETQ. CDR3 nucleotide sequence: TGCGCCAGCAGCTTGACGGTTAGCTCCTACAATGAGCAGTTCTTC. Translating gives CASSLTVSSYNEQFF.